This record concerns one T cell receptor beta chain sequence. Its specificity is unknown. This sample stems from a study of cytomegalovirus exposure and HLA in healthy donors. Study-wide findings and caveats: DRB1 showed the most TCR associations and HLA-C the fewest in a later analysis, as rates varied by HLA locus.

This CDR3 region has 14 residues. The V and J ends lost 4 bases and 4 bases, in that order; junction bases with no gene match: 4. The germline CDR1 and CDR2 sequences are SGHRS and YFSETQ. PCR employed 60 Vbeta and 13 Jbeta primers. Measured with immunoSEQ multiplex PCR; TCRdb has only the in-frame clones, and not every one. This sample has approximately 190,000 clones, with 87% found just once. The sample taken for sequencing was PBMCs. The receptor was isolated from a man aged 25 to 45 in good health and CMV-seronegative. The chain links TRBV5-1 to TRBJ2-3; TRBD2 aligns across 9 bases. CDR3 region: CASSVSGGADTQYF. The CDR3 DNA reads TGCGCCAGCAGCGTTAGCGGGGGCGCAGATACGCAGTATTTT.